Listed below are T cell receptor beta chains from one sample, sequenced in a study of blood T cells in healthy people across ages. MiXCR was run by TCRdb on the 5' RACE reads, yielding one entry per CDR3 protein. The top ten clones hold about 21% of a sample with around 1,900,000 distinct CDR3 sequences, 30% to 40% of them seen once. Sequenced: blood. These receptors all stem from a human donor in good health. Each CDR3 is given with its conserved first and last residue. A D gene is named only where the DNA matches it firmly. Only some rows state a clone size, as once, few, many or a class for expanded clones.

clone size	D gene	J gene	V gene	CDR3 protein	CDR3 DNA
NA	NA	TRBJ2-4	TRBV7-2	CASSTLGGANIQYF	TGTGCCAGCAGCACCCTGGGGGGGGCTAACATTCAGTACTTC
NA	NA	TRBJ1-1	TRBV5-1	CASSLGRDIGAFF	TGCGCCAGCAGCTTGGGGAGGGATATTGGAGCTTTCTTT
NA	TRBD1	TRBJ2-4	TRBV5-1	CASSLVGQGIAKNIQYF	TGCGCCAGCAGCTTGGTGGGACAGGGGATTGCCAAAAACATTCAGTACTTC
few	NA	TRBJ1-1	TRBV6-5	CASSYSGDGYGAFF	TGTGCCAGCAGTTACTCGGGTGACGGTTACGGAGCTTTCTTT
NA	NA	TRBJ2-1	TRBV5-6	CASSYSGVGGLVGYNEQFF	TGTGCCAGCAGCTACTCAGGGGTGGGGGGGTTGGTAGGGTACAATGAGCAGTTCTTC
many	TRBD1	TRBJ2-7	TRBV18	CASSGTGAYEQYF	TGTGCCAGCTCAGGGACAGGGGCCTACGAGCAGTACTTC
NA	TRBD1	TRBJ1-4	TRBV11-2	CASSTKTRGRVNEKLFF	TGTGCCAGCAGCACAAAAACCAGGGGGCGGGTTAATGAAAAACTGTTTTTT
few	NA	TRBJ2-7	TRBV4-3	CASSQVFQYSSYEQYF	TGCGCCAGCAGCCAGGTGTTCCAGTACAGTTCCTACGAGCAGTACTTC
NA	TRBD2	TRBJ2-7	TRBV7-2	CASTETSGGSYEQYF	TGTGCCAGCACCGAAACTAGCGGGGGGTCCTACGAGCAGTACTTC
few	TRBD1	TRBJ1-1	TRBV5-1	CASSGMDRVNTEAFF	TGCGCCAGCAGCGGAATGGACAGGGTAAACACTGAAGCTTTCTTT
few	TRBD2	TRBJ2-1	TRBV10-3	CAISKAGGYNEQFF	TGTGCCATCAGTAAAGCGGGGGGGTACAATGAGCAGTTCTTC
once	NA	TRBJ2-3	TRBV5-1	CASRPKTHRGTDTQYF	TGCGCCAGCAGACCCAAGACACACCGTGGCACAGATACGCAGTATTTT
NA	NA	TRBJ1-5	TRBV4-1	CASSQERRLNQPQHF	TGCGCCAGCAGCCAAGAACGACGGTTAAATCAGCCCCAGCATTTT
NA	NA	TRBJ1-2	TRBV7-2	CASSLGTYYGYTF	TGTGCCAGCAGCTTGGGCACCTACTATGGCTACACCTTC
NA	NA	TRBJ1-5	TRBV4-1	CASSPQTGTGQPQHF	TGCGCCAGCAGCCCCCAAACAGGGACGGGGCAGCCCCAGCATTTT
NA	NA	TRBJ2-5	TRBV28	CASSPVPGQWTQYF	TGTGCCAGCAGTCCGGTTCCTGGACAGTGGACCCAGTACTTC
NA	NA	TRBJ2-5	TRBV5-1	CASSLVRLQETQYF	TGCGCCAGCAGCTTGGTGCGTTTACAAGAGACCCAGTACTTC
NA	NA	TRBJ2-3	TRBV7-2	CASCLLWGGLTSEDTQYF	TGTGCCAGCTGCTTATTGTGGGGGGGCCTAACCTCCGAAGATACGCAGTATTTT